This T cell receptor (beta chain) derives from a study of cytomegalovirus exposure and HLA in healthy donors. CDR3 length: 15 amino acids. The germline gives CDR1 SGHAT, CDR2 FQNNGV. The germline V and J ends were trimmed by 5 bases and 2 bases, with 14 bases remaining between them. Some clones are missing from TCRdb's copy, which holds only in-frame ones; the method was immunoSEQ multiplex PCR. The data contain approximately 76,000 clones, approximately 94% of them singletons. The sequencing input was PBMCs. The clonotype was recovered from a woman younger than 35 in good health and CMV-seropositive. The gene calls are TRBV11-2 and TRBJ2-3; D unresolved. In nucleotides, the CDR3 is TGTGCCAGCAGCCCAAACTGGAGAACCACAGATACGCAGTATTTT. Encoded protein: CASSPNWRTTDTQYF. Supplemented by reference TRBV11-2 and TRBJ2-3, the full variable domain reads EAGVAQSPRYKIIEKRQSVAFWCNPISGHATLYWYQQILGQGPKLLIQFQNNGVVDDSQLPKDRFSAERLKGVDSTLKIQPAKLEDSAVYLCASSPNWRTTDTQYFGPGTRLTVL.